This entry features one TCR beta chain sequence. Random-hexamer reverse transcription was applied to about 0.5 to 1 ug RNA. In TCRdb, the immunoSEQ multiplex PCR reads were re-called with MiXCR into one record per CDR3 protein. Among some 240,000 distinct CDR3 sequences listed, 90% to 96% were seen once. All included Susac syndrome patients satisfied recently defined diagnostic criteria for definite or probable disease. Looked up from germline, CDR1 is MRHNA and CDR2 is SNTAGT. The germline V and J ends were trimmed by 6 bases and 16 bases, with 7 bases remaining between them. This CDR3 region has 8 residues. The data stem from a study of CD8 T cells in Susac syndrome.

The sequence was collected from a human donor with Susac syndrome. The rearrangement links TRBV6-4 to TRBJ1-5, with D possibly TRBD1 on 6 matching bases. Sequenced sample: CD4+ T cells from PBMCs. The CDR3 coding sequence is TGTGCCAGCAGACAGGGTCATTTT. Protein: CASRQGHF.